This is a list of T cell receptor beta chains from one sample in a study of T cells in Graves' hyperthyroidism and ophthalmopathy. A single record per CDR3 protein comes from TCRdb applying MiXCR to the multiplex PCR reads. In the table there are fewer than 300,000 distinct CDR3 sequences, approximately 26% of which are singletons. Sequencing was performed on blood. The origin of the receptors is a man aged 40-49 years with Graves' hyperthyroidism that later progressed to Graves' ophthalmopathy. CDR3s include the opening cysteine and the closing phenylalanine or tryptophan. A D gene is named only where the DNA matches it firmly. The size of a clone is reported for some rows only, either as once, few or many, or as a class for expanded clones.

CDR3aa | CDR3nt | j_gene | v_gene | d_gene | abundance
CASSLGDGRGSNQPQHF | TGTGCCAGCAGCTTAGGGGACGGCCGAGGTAGCAATCAGCCCCAGCATTTT | TRBJ1-5 | TRBV11-3 | NA | many
CASSEFYRGIADTQYF | TGTGCCAGCAGTGAATTCTACAGGGGGATCGCAGATACGCAGTATTTT | TRBJ2-3 | TRBV6-1 | TRBD1 | many
CASSKEPGIPEAFF | TGTGCCAGCAGTAAAGAGCCTGGGATCCCTGAAGCTTTCTTT | TRBJ1-1 | TRBV6-1 | NA | NA
CASSRTNQPSGANVLTF | TGTGCCAGCAGTAGGACCAACCAGCCCTCTGGGGCCAACGTCCTGACTTTC | TRBJ2-6 | TRBV6-1 | NA | NA
CASNGFLTFF | TGTGCCAGCAACGGATTCTTAACTTTCTTT | TRBJ1-1 | TRBV6-1 | NA | NA
CASNIGGLGSETQYF | TGTGCCAGCAACATCGGGGGGCTGGGGTCAGAGACCCAGTACTTC | TRBJ2-5 | TRBV11-2 | NA | NA
CASSLDSNTEAFF | TGTGCCAGCAGCTTGGACAGCAACACTGAAGCTTTCTTT | TRBJ1-1 | TRBV5-4 | NA | many
CASSLVVPGQPQHF | TGTGCCAGCAGCTTAGTCGTCCCGGGACAGCCCCAGCATTTT | TRBJ1-5 | TRBV7-2 | NA | NA
CASSSGTGPYGYTF | TGTGCCAGCAGTTCCGGGACAGGGCCGTATGGCTACACCTTC | TRBJ1-2 | TRBV6-2/TRBV6-3 | TRBD1 | NA
CASSFAAAPMKVYF | TGTGCCAGCAGTTTCGCCGCAGCCCCAATGAAAGTGTACTTC | TRBJ2-7 | TRBV27 | NA | many
CASSSGQLSAYEQYF | TGCGCCAGCAGCTCGGGACAGCTAAGCGCCTACGAGCAGTACTTC | TRBJ2-7 | TRBV5-1 | TRBD1 | few
CASTYLPGESEQYF | TGTGCCAGCACCTACCTACCAGGGGAATCCGAGCAGTACTTC | TRBJ2-7 | TRBV12-3/TRBV12-4 | NA | once
CASQGQDQETQYF | TGTGCCAGCCAGGGACAGGACCAAGAGACCCAGTACTTC | TRBJ2-5 | TRBV27 | TRBD1 | few
CSVEGGQGYYGYTF | TGCAGCGTTGAGGGTGGCCAGGGATACTATGGCTACACCTTC | TRBJ1-2 | TRBV29-1 | NA | NA
CASSASSGTPYGYTF | TGTGCCAGCAGCGCCAGCTCCGGGACACCATATGGCTACACCTTC | TRBJ1-2 | TRBV12-3/TRBV12-4 | NA | many
CASRPIQTTSGRARETQYF | TGTGCCAGCAGACCGATCCAGACGACTAGCGGGAGGGCCAGGGAGACCCAGTACTTC | TRBJ2-5 | TRBV6-4 | TRBD2 | many
CASSPRLGANVLTF | TGTGCCAGCAGCCCCAGGTTGGGGGCCAACGTCCTGACTTTC | TRBJ2-6 | TRBV11-3 | NA | many
CASSFWPAGGNYNEQFF | TGTGCCAGCAGTTTTTGGCCTGCGGGAGGGAACTACAATGAGCAGTTCTTC | TRBJ2-1 | TRBV12-3/TRBV12-4 | TRBD2 | many
CASSQRLKGSWVYGYTF | TGTGCCAGCAGCCAACGCTTGAAGGGAAGTTGGGTCTATGGCTACACCTTC | TRBJ1-2 | TRBV14 | NA | many